The next 20 T cell receptor beta chains were all read from a single sample in a study of OX40 agonist ivuxolimab in advanced cancers. Clones were read by immunoSEQ multiplex PCR, and TCRdb kept only the in-frame ones, dropping some. The table shows 60,000 to 90,000 clones, with less than 90% occurring only once. The specimen was CD4+ or CD8+ T cells sorted from blood, collected in a trial of the OX40 agonist ivuxolimab. These receptor sequences come from an adult with an advanced solid tumor such as melanoma, head and neck, liver or kidney cancer.

The chain recombines TRBV1 with TRBJ2-5; the table assigns TRBD1, which was not confirmed against the DNA. TRBV1 is described as a pseudogene. CDR3 size: 19 residues. This chain's CDR3 is CTSSQDCEVVAEGQGTQYF. The DNA of the CDR3 is TGCACCAGCAGCCAAGATTGTGAGGTAGTCGCGGAAGGGCAGGGGACCCAGTACTTC.

V is TRBV5-4 and J is TRBJ2-7; 9 nucleotides agree with TRBD1. The CDR3 totals 13 residues. The germline V gene has CDR1 SGHNT and CDR2 YYREEE (reference sequence). Trimming cost V 3 bases and J 6 bases; bases outside gene matches: 4. CDR3 in amino acids: CASSWDRAGEQYF. CDR3 DNA sequence: TGTGCCAGCAGCTGGGACAGGGCGGGCGAGCAGTACTTC.

The chain has TRBV5-1 and TRBJ2-2; D gene unclear. This CDR3 spans 13 amino acids. V dropped 2 bases and J dropped 4 bases, with 6 bases sitting between them. Germline CDR1 is SGHRS and CDR2 is YFSETQ. CDR3 coding DNA: TGCGCCAGCAGCTTTAAAGTCACCGGGGAGCTGTTTTTT. Amino acids: CASSFKVTGELFF.

The chain joins TRBV7-6 to TRBJ2-1; D call uncertain. CDR3 size: 12 residues. V gave up 5 bases and J gave up 4 bases, with 6 bases separating them. The germline V gene encodes CDR1 SGHVS and CDR2 FNYEAQ. The CDR3 bases are TGTGCCAGCAGCATCCTTTACAATGAGCAGTTCTTC. Residues: CASSILYNEQFF.

The chain is built from TRBV2 and TRBJ2-7, with D hard to call. V was shortened by 3 bases and J by 7 bases, with 7 bases between the two germline ends. The CDR3 is 11 amino acids. Germline CDR1 reads SNHLY; CDR2 reads FYNNEI. CDR3 sequence reads: CASSDRREQYF. Here the CDR3 DNA reads TGTGCCAGCAGTGATCGGCGGGAGCAGTACTTC.

The rearrangement joins TRBV18 to TRBJ2-7, with D possibly called TRBD1 or TRBD2 (5 bases each). V gave up 5 bases and J gave up 0 bases, with 14 bases separating them. Germline loops: CDR1 KGHSH, CDR2 LQKENI. The CDR3 is made up of 15 amino acids. CDR3 in amino acids: CASSSEAGTSYEQYF. In DNA form, the CDR3 reads TGTGCCAGCTCATCCGAGGCAGGGACCTCCTACGAGCAGTACTTC.

The chain uses TRBV14 and TRBJ2-7; D is ambiguous. Germline-derived CDR1 and CDR2 are SGHDN and FVKESK. The CDR3 sequence is 13 residues long. Trimming removed 6 bases from V and 6 bases from J, with 15 bases in between. The CDR3 region has the DNA TGTGCCAGCAGTGGAGACTCCTCGGGCGAGCAGTACTTC. The encoded protein is CASSGDSSGEQYF. The full variable domain, in which reference TRBV14 and TRBJ2-7 provide the parts outside the CDR3, is EAGVTQFPSHSVIEKGQTVTLRCDPISGHDNLYWYRRVMGKEIKFLLHFVKESKQDESGMPNNRFLAERTGGTYSTLKVQPAELEDSGVYFCASSGDSSGEQYFGPGTRLTVT.

This chain joins TRBV6-1 and TRBJ1-2; D unresolved. Trimming removed 6 bases from V and 5 bases from J, with 10 bases in between. Germline V CDR1 and CDR2: MNHNS, SASEGT. This CDR3 spans 12 amino acids. The CDR3 bases are TGTGCCAGCAGCCAATCGGGTTATGGCTACACCTTC. Translated, it gives CASSQSGYGYTF.

The V call is TRBV30, the J call TRBJ2-5; TRBD2 aligns across 8 bases. The trim removed 5 bases at V and 5 bases at J, leaving 4 bases unmatched. The germline V gene encodes CDR1 GTSNPN and CDR2 SVGIG (reference sequence). The CDR3 length is 12 residues. CDR3 sequence: CAWESGGETQYF. The CDR3, as DNA: TGTGCCTGGGAATCGGGGGGGGAGACCCAGTACTTC.

The gene calls are TRBV4-2 and TRBJ2-6; the D gene is possibly TRBD1 (6 bases). V lost 1 base and J lost 0, with 13 bases in between. The CDR3 contains 18 residues. Germline lookup yields CDR1 LGHNA and CDR2 YNFKEQ. This chain's CDR3 is CASSQGGGRGSGANVLTF. In DNA, the CDR3 is TGTGCCAGCAGCCAAGGCGGAGGCAGGGGCTCTGGGGCCAACGTCCTGACTTTC.

This clone turned up a few times. The gene calls are TRBV13 and TRBJ1-1; D call uncertain. Per germline, CDR1 PRHDT and CDR2 FYEKMQ (reference sequence). V dropped 5 bases and J dropped 4 bases, with 8 bases sitting between them. The CDR3 covers 12 residues. DNA of the CDR3: TGTGCCAGCAGCCCCTTGTCCACTGAAGCTTTCTTT. Its translation: CASSPLSTEAFF.

This chain connects TRBV30 to TRBJ2-1; D ambiguous. The CDR3 runs 12 residues. With 2 bases removed from V and 4 bases from J, the gap between germline ends came to 6 bases. Germline CDR1 and CDR2: GTSNPN and SVGIG (reference sequence). The CDR3 DNA follows: TGTGCCTGGAGTTCAGCTTACAATGAGCAGTTCTTC. Protein sequence: CAWSSAYNEQFF. The full variable domain, with the rest looked up from reference TRBV30 and TRBJ2-1, is SQTIHQWPATLVQPVGSPLSLECTVEGTSNPNLYWYRQAAGRGLQLLFYSVGIGQISSEVPQNLSASRPQDRQFILSSKKLLLSDSGFYLCAWSSAYNEQFFGPGTRLTVL.

The V and J genes are TRBV30 and TRBJ2-3; TRBD2 matches at 7 bases. From germline, CDR1 is GTSNPN and CDR2 SVGIG (reference sequence). After removal of 3 bases from V and 7 bases from J, the junction contained 4 bases not matched to a gene. The CDR3 extends over 12 amino acids. The CDR3 reads CAWSRGVHTQYF. CDR3 bases: TGTGCCTGGAGCCGGGGGGTCCATACGCAGTATTTT.

The rearrangement uses TRBV6-5 and TRBJ1-2; D is possibly TRBD1 (6 bases). The V end was cut by 5 bases, the J end by 3 bases, with 13 bases between. The CDR3 runs 14 residues. The germline CDR1 and CDR2 sequences are MNHEY and SVGAGI. CDR3 DNA: TGTGCCAGCAGTCCTGGCACAGGGCACTATGGCTACACCTTC. Translated, it gives CASSPGTGHYGYTF.

The V gene is TRBV6-6, the J gene TRBJ2-7; possible D gene TRBD2, 5 bases. V dropped 8 bases and J dropped 3 bases, with 8 bases sitting between them. Germline CDR1 reads MNHNY; CDR2 reads SVGAGI (reference sequence). The CDR3 runs 11 residues. CDR3: CASREVYEQYF. The CDR3 bases are TGTGCCAGCCGGGAAGTCTACGAGCAGTACTTC.

V and J are TRBV5-1 and TRBJ2-5; 9 nucleotides align to TRBD2. V shed 0 bases, J shed 2 bases, and the junction held 5 bases outside the gene matches. Germline V gene lookup returns CDR1 SGHRS and CDR2 YFSETQ. CDR3 size: 16 residues. CDR3 coding DNA: TGCGCCAGCAGCTTGGGGCCAGCGGGGGGTCAAGAGACCCAGTACTTC. This translates into CASSLGPAGGQETQYF. Looking up the rest from reference TRBV5-1 and TRBJ2-5 gives the full variable domain: KAGVTQTPRYLIKTRGQQVTLSCSPISGHRSVSWYQQTPGQGLQFLFEYFSETQRNKGNFPGRFSGRQFSNSRSEMNVSTLELGDSALYLCASSLGPAGGQETQYFGPGTRLLVL.

This clone was recorded only once. This chain connects TRBV7-2 to TRBJ2-7; D remains ambiguous. Looked up from germline, CDR1 is SGHTA and CDR2 is FQGNSA. V was cut by 6 bases and J by 2 bases, with 11 bases left in between. The CDR3 contains 13 residues. The CDR3 bases are TGTGCCAGCAGTCTCCCCACTACCTACGAGCAGTACTTC. Amino acids: CASSLPTTYEQYF.

This clone appeared once. V usage is TRBV30 and J usage is TRBJ1-2, with TRBD1 identical over 7 bases. With V trimmed by 0 bases and J by 7 bases, 5 bases remained unmatched. The CDR3 is 13 amino acids. Per the germline V gene, CDR1 is GTSNPN and CDR2 is SVGIG (reference sequence). The CDR3 loop is CAWSVKGAGGYTF. For the CDR3, the DNA is TGTGCCTGGAGTGTCAAGGGGGCGGGTGGCTACACCTTC.

The chain has TRBV5-4 and TRBJ2-7, with 8 bases that match TRBD2. Germline V gene sequence: CDR1 SGHNT, CDR2 YYREEE (reference sequence). The CDR3 is made up of 14 amino acids. V was pared by 4 bases and J by 5 bases, with 8 bases of the junction left unmatched. CDR3 loop: CASSHRGGVNEQYF. The CDR3 DNA reads TGTGCCAGCAGCCACCGGGGGGGGGTGAACGAGCAGTACTTC.

This chain uses TRBV6-1 with TRBJ2-6, with D perhaps being TRBD1 or TRBD2 (6 bases each). Germline CDR1 MNHNS, CDR2 SASEGT. The V gene lost 5 bases and the J gene lost 1 base, with 9 bases spanning the gap. The CDR3 sequence is 15 residues long. The CDR3: CASSPGASGANVLTF. The CDR3 DNA sequence: TGTGCCAGCAGTCCGGGGGCGTCTGGGGCCAACGTCCTGACTTTC.